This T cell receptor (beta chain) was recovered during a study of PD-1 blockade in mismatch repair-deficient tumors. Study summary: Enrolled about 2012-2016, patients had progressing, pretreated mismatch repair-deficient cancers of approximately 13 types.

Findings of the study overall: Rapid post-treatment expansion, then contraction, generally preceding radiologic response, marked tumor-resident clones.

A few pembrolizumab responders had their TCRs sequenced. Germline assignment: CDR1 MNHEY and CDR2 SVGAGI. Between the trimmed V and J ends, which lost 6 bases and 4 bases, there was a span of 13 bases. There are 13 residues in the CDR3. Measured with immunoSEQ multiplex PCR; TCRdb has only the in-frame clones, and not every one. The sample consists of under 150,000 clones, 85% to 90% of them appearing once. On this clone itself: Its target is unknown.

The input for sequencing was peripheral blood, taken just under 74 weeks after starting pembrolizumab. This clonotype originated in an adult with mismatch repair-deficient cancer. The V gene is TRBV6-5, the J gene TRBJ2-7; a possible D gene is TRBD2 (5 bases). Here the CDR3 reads CASSPGFSYEQYF. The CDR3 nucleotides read TGTGCCAGCAGCCCGGGGTTTTCGTACGAGCAGTACTTC.